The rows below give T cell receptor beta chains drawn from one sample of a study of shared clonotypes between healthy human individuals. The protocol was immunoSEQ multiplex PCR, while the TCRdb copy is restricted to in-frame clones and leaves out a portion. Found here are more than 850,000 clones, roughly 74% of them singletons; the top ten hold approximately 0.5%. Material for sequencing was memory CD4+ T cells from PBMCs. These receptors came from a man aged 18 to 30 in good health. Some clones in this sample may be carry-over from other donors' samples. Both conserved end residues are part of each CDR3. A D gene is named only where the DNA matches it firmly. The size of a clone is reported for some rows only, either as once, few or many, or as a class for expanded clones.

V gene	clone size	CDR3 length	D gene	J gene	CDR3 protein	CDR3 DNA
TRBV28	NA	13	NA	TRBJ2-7	CASGLWQPPEQYF	TGTGCCAGCGGCCTTTGGCAGCCTCCCGAGCAGTACTTC
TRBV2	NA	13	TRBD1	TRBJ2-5	CASSYRGGETQYF	TGTGCCAGCAGTTACAGGGGCGGGGAGACCCAGTACTTC
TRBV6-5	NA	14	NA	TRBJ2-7	CASTQTGENYEQYF	TGTGCCAGCACTCAGACAGGAGAAAACTACGAGCAGTACTTC
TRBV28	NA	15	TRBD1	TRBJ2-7	CASSLLGTGPYEQYF	TGTGCCAGCAGTCTCCTCGGGACAGGTCCCTACGAGCAGTACTTC
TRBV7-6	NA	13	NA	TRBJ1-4	CASQSWSNEKLFF	TGTGCCAGCCAAAGTTGGTCCAATGAAAAACTGTTTTTT
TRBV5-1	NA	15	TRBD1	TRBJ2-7	CASSVTGQGAYEQYF	TGCGCCAGCAGCGTTACAGGACAGGGGGCATACGAGCAGTACTTC
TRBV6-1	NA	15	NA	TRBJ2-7	CASSEVGQSSYEQYF	TGTGCCAGCAGTGAAGTGGGTCAGAGCTCCTACGAGCAGTACTTC
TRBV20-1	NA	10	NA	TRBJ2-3	CSVWTDTQYF	TGCAGTGTATGGACAGATACGCAGTATTTT
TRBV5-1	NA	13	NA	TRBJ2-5	CASSRPEGETQYF	TGCGCCAGCTCCCGACCCGAGGGAGAGACCCAGTACTTC
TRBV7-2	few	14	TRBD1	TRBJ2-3	CASSPGTGMDTQYF	TGTGCCAGCAGCCCCGGGACAGGGATGGATACGCAGTATTTT
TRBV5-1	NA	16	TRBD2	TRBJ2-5	CASSLTSGSYQETQYF	TGCGCCAGCAGCCTAACTAGCGGGAGCTACCAAGAGACCCAGTACTTC
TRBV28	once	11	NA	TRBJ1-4	CASSTLRKLFF	TGTGCCAGTTCAACCCTGCGAAAACTGTTTTTT
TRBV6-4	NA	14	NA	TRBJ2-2	CASSGQLNTGELFF	TGTGCCAGCAGTGGACAGTTGAACACCGGGGAGCTGTTTTTT
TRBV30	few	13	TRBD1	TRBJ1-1	CAWSGQGSGEAFF	TGTGCCTGGAGCGGACAGGGAAGCGGTGAAGCTTTCTTT
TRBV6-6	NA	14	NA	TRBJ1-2	CASSLGGSIGGYTF	TGTGCCAGCAGCCTGGGAGGGTCGATTGGCGGCTACACCTTC
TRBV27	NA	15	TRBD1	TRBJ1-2	CASRPLPDRGHGYTF	TGTGCCAGCAGACCTCTCCCGGACAGGGGACATGGCTACACCTTC
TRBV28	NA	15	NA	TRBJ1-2	CASSLYGGQPYGYTF	TGTGCCAGCAGTTTATACGGAGGACAGCCCTATGGCTACACCTTC
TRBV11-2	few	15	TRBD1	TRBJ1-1	CASSAPTGRNTEAFF	TGTGCCAGCAGCGCCCCGACAGGGCGGAACACTGAAGCTTTCTTT
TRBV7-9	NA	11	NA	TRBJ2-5	CASSSWETQYF	TGTGCCAGCAGCTCCTGGGAGACCCAGTACTTC
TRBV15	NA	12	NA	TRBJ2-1	CATSRGPSGRFF	TGTGCCACCAGCAGAGGGCCCTCGGGAAGGTTCTTC
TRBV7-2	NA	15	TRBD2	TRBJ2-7	CASSRASGSSYEQYF	TGTGCCAGCAGCCGCGCTAGCGGGAGTTCGTACGAGCAGTACTTC
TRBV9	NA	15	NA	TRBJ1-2	CASSVATGGLYGYTF	TGTGCCAGCAGCGTAGCTACGGGAGGGCTCTATGGCTACACCTTC
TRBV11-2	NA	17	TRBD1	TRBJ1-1	CASSLDGWGQGAPEAFF	TGTGCCAGCAGCTTAGACGGGTGGGGACAGGGGGCGCCTGAAGCTTTCTTT
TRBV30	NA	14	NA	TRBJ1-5	CAWSVLRSDQPQHF	TGTGCCTGGAGTGTACTTCGGTCCGATCAGCCCCAGCATTTT
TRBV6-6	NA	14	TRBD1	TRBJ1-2	CASTSRTGGYGYTF	TGTGCCAGCACCTCGCGGACAGGGGGATATGGCTACACCTTC
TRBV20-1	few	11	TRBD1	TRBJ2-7	CSVLAGGEQYF	TGCAGTGTCCTGGCAGGGGGCGAGCAGTACTTC
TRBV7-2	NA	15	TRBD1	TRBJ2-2	CASSPQTGITGELFF	TGTGCCAGCAGCCCCCAGACAGGGATTACCGGGGAGCTGTTTTTT
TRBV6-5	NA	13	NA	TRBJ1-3	CASSYRPGNTIYF	TGTGCCAGCAGTTACCGACCGGGAAACACCATATATTTT
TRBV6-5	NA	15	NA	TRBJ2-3	CASSYGQASTDTQYF	TGTGCCAGCAGTTACGGTCAGGCGTCCACAGATACGCAGTATTTT
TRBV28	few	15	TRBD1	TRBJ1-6	CASRPTGVYNSPLHF	TGTGCCAGCAGGCCCACAGGGGTGTATAATTCACCCCTCCACTTT
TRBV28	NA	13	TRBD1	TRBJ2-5	CATRGQGAIGQYF	TGTGCCACCAGGGGACAGGGGGCTATAGGCCAGTACTTC
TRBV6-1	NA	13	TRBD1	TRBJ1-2	CASRPGQHYGYTF	TGTGCCAGCCGACCGGGACAGCACTATGGCTACACCTTC
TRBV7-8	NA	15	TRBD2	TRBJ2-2	CASSLVAGVTGELFF	TGTGCCAGCAGCTTGGTAGCGGGAGTCACCGGGGAGCTGTTTTTT
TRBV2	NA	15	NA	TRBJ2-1	CASSGQGAVYNEQFF	TGTGCCAGCAGTGGCCAGGGAGCGGTCTACAATGAGCAGTTCTTC
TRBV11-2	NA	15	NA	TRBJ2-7	CASSLARLGSREQYF	TGTGCCAGCAGCTTAGCGCGACTAGGATCGCGTGAGCAGTACTTC
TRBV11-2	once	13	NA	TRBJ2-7	CASSLLGRYEQYF	TGTGCCAGCAGCTTACTGGGGAGGTACGAGCAGTACTTC
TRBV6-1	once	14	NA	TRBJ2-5	CASSKTFTQETQYF	TGTGCCAGCAGTAAGACATTTACCCAAGAGACCCAGTACTTC
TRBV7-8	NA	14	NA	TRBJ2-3	CASSLLVSTDTQYF	TGTGCCAGCAGCTTATTAGTCAGCACAGATACGCAGTATTTT
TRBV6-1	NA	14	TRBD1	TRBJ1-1	CASRESGGREKAFF	TGTGCCAGCAGAGAATCAGGGGGGAGGGAGAAAGCTTTCTTT
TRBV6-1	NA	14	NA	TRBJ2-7	CASTPGGVSYEQYF	TGTGCCAGCACCCCAGGAGGAGTCTCCTACGAGCAGTACTTC
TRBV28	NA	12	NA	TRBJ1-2	CASSSQDYGYTF	TGTGCCAGCAGTTCACAGGACTATGGCTACACCTTC
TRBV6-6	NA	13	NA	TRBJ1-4	CASSSGRREKLFF	TGTGCCAGCAGTTCGGGACGACGGGAAAAACTGTTTTTT
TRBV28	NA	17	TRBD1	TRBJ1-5	CASSNPTGVVSNQPQHF	TGTGCCAGCAGTAACCCCACAGGGGTCGTCAGCAATCAGCCCCAGCATTTT
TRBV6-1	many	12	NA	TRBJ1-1	CASRLSSAEAFF	TGTGCCAGCAGGTTGTCTTCGGCTGAAGCTTTCTTT
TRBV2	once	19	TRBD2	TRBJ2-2	CASSVLRRSSGANTGELFF	TGTGCCAGCAGTGTTTTAAGAAGGTCTAGCGGGGCAAACACCGGGGAGCTGTTTTTT
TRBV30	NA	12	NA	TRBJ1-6	CAWSPGNSPLHF	TGTGCCTGGAGTCCAGGGAATTCACCCCTCCACTTT
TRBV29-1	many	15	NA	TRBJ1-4	CSVEGRGRAEGKLFF	TGCAGCGTTGAAGGGCGTGGCAGGGCCGAAGGAAAACTGTTTTTT
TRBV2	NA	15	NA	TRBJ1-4	CASSEFGVENEKLFF	TGTGCCAGCAGTGAATTTGGGGTGGAAAATGAAAAACTGTTTTTT
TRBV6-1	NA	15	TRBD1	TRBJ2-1	CASIKTGVQYNEQFF	TGTGCCAGCATTAAGACAGGGGTGCAATACAATGAGCAGTTCTTC
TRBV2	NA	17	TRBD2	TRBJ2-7	CASSGIGTTRSGSKQYF	TGTGCCAGCAGTGGTATAGGGACCACCCGGAGCGGGAGCAAGCAGTACTTC
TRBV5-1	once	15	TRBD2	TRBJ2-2	CASSFLAGVTGELFF	TGCGCCAGCAGCTTTTTAGCGGGAGTGACCGGGGAGCTGTTTTTT
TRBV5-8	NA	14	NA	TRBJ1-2	CASSRVLVAGGYTF	TGTGCCAGCAGCCGGGTGTTGGTGGCGGGGGGCTACACCTTC
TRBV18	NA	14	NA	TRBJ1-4	CASSPGALNEKLFF	TGTGCCAGCTCACCCGGCGCCCTAAATGAAAAACTGTTTTTT
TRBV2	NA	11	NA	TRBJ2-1	CASSALNEQFF	TGTGCCAGCAGTGCACTCAATGAGCAGTTCTTC
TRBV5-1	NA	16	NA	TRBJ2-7	CASSLAFRDILYEQYF	TGCGCCAGCAGCTTGGCTTTCCGGGACATTCTCTACGAGCAGTACTTC